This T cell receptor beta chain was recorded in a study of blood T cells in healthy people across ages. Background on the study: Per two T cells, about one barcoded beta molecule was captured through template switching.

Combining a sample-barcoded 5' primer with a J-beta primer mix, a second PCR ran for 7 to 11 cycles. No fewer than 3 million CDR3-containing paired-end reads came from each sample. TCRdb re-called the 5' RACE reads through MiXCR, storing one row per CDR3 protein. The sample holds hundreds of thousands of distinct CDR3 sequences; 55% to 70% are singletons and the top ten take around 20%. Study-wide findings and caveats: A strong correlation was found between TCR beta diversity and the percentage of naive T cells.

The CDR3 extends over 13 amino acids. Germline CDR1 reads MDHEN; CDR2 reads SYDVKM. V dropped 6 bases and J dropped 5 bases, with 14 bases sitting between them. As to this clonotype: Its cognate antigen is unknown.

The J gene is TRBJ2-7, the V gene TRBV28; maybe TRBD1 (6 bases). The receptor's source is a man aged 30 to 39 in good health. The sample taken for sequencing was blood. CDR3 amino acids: CASRQQGTDEQYF. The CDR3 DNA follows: TGTGCCAGCAGACAACAGGGTACGGACGAGCAGTACTTC.